The rows below give T cell receptor beta chains drawn from one sample of a study of blood T cell repertoires in COVID-19. Sequencing used immunoSEQ multiplex PCR; TCRdb keeps in-frame clones, though not all of them. The sample has 180,000 or so clones; 80% to 85% are singletons. What was sequenced was PBMCs or T cells enriched from blood (not recorded which). Receptors originate from a woman aged 60 to 75 who had recovered from COVID-19. The CDR3 runs from the conserved cysteine through the conserved F or W. Fields, in order: CDR3 protein, CDR3 DNA, clone size, J gene, D gene, V gene. D genes are given only for firm matches. Only some rows state a clone size, as once, few, many or a class for expanded clones.

CDR3aa: CAYLLGSTDTQYF
CDR3nt: TGTGCCTATCTACTAGGTAGCACAGATACGCAGTATTTT
abundance: NA
j_gene: TRBJ2-3
d_gene: NA
v_gene: TRBV5-4

CDR3aa: CASSSGTGSGANVLTF
CDR3nt: TGCGCCAGCAGCTCCGGGACAGGCTCTGGGGCCAACGTCCTGACTTTC
abundance: NA
j_gene: TRBJ2-6
d_gene: TRBD1
v_gene: TRBV5-1

CDR3aa: CASSVAGGIQYF
CDR3nt: TGTGCCAGCAGCGTGGCAGGGGGCATTCAGTACTTC
abundance: NA
j_gene: TRBJ2-4
d_gene: TRBD1
v_gene: TRBV9

CDR3aa: CASNRGRGLGTEAFF
CDR3nt: TGTGCCAGCAACAGGGGGCGCGGCTTGGGCACTGAAGCTTTCTTT
abundance: NA
j_gene: TRBJ1-1
d_gene: TRBD1
v_gene: TRBV19

CDR3aa: CASSQGLWGSEGYTF
CDR3nt: TGCGCCAGCAGCCAAGGTTTATGGGGCAGCGAGGGCTACACCTTC
abundance: NA
j_gene: TRBJ1-2
d_gene: NA
v_gene: TRBV4-1

CDR3aa: CASSLSAGGATGELFF
CDR3nt: TGTGCCAGCAGCTTATCGGCCGGGGGGGCCACCGGGGAGCTGTTTTTT
abundance: NA
j_gene: TRBJ2-2
d_gene: TRBD2
v_gene: TRBV7-9

CDR3aa: CASSSTGWAEKLFF
CDR3nt: TGTGCCAGCAGTTCGACAGGGTGGGCGGAAAAACTGTTTTTT
abundance: NA
j_gene: TRBJ1-4
d_gene: TRBD1
v_gene: TRBV28

CDR3aa: CASSQPGGTEAFF
CDR3nt: TGTGCCAGCAGCCAACCAGGGGGCACTGAAGCTTTCTTT
abundance: once
j_gene: TRBJ1-1
d_gene: TRBD1
v_gene: TRBV3-1/TRBV3-2

CDR3aa: CASKERGINEKLFF
CDR3nt: TGTGCCTCTAAAGAACGGGGGATTAATGAAAAACTGTTTTTT
abundance: NA
j_gene: TRBJ1-4
d_gene: NA
v_gene: TRBV19

CDR3aa: CASSLTGVGSPLHF
CDR3nt: TGCGCCAGCAGCTTGACAGGGGTGGGGTCACCCCTCCACTTT
abundance: NA
j_gene: TRBJ1-6
d_gene: TRBD1
v_gene: TRBV5-1

CDR3aa: CSASLTGAPGYTF
CDR3nt: TGCAGTGCTAGTCTCACAGGGGCTCCTGGCTACACCTTC
abundance: NA
j_gene: TRBJ1-2
d_gene: TRBD1
v_gene: TRBV20-1

CDR3aa: CASRRGAGVETQYF
CDR3nt: TGCGCCAGCCGTAGGGGCGCAGGCGTAGAGACCCAGTACTTC
abundance: NA
j_gene: TRBJ2-5
d_gene: NA
v_gene: TRBV5-1

CDR3aa: CASSFGQQETQYF
CDR3nt: TGCGCCAGCAGCTTTGGACAGCAAGAGACCCAGTACTTC
abundance: once
j_gene: TRBJ2-5
d_gene: NA
v_gene: TRBV5-1

CDR3aa: CASSLGVAGAYQETQYF
CDR3nt: TGCGCCAGCAGCTTGGGGGTAGCGGGTGCGTACCAAGAGACCCAGTACTTC
abundance: once
j_gene: TRBJ2-5
d_gene: TRBD2
v_gene: TRBV5-1

CDR3aa: CASSFQTGTNSYEQYF
CDR3nt: TGCGCCAGCAGCTTCCAGACAGGGACGAACTCCTACGAGCAGTACTTC
abundance: NA
j_gene: TRBJ2-7
d_gene: TRBD1
v_gene: TRBV5-1

CDR3aa: CSAERGMNTGELFF
CDR3nt: TGCAGCGCGGAGCGGGGGATGAACACCGGGGAGCTGTTTTTT
abundance: NA
j_gene: TRBJ2-2
d_gene: TRBD2
v_gene: TRBV29-1

CDR3aa: CASSPKGLAGAYNEQFF
CDR3nt: TGTGCCAGCAGCCCTAAGGGGCTAGCGGGAGCCTACAATGAGCAGTTCTTC
abundance: NA
j_gene: TRBJ2-1
d_gene: TRBD2
v_gene: TRBV7-3

CDR3aa: CASRQIPTNEKLFF
CDR3nt: TGCGCCAGCAGACAGATACCAACTAATGAAAAACTGTTTTTT
abundance: NA
j_gene: TRBJ1-4
d_gene: NA
v_gene: TRBV5-1

CDR3aa: CASSPTGNRDTQYF
CDR3nt: TGTGCCAGCTCCCCGACAGGGAATAGAGATACGCAGTATTTT
abundance: once
j_gene: TRBJ2-3
d_gene: TRBD1
v_gene: TRBV18

CDR3aa: CASSHPPGTGHYPISGNTIYF
CDR3nt: TGTGCCAGCAGTCATCCTCCCGGGACAGGCCACTACCCTATCTCTGGAAACACCATATATTTT
abundance: NA
j_gene: TRBJ1-3
d_gene: TRBD1
v_gene: TRBV28

CDR3aa: CASSPDRNYGYTF
CDR3nt: TGTGCCAGCAGCCCCGACAGGAACTATGGCTACACCTTC
abundance: NA
j_gene: TRBJ1-2
d_gene: NA
v_gene: TRBV3-1/TRBV3-2

CDR3aa: CASSLDPDRGQEAFF
CDR3nt: TGTGCCAGCAGCTTAGATCCCGACCGCGGGCAAGAAGCTTTCTTT
abundance: NA
j_gene: TRBJ1-1
d_gene: NA
v_gene: TRBV7-9

CDR3aa: CASRLRGAEDTEAFF
CDR3nt: TGTGCCAGCAGGCTTCGGGGGGCGGAGGACACTGAAGCTTTCTTT
abundance: NA
j_gene: TRBJ1-1
d_gene: NA
v_gene: TRBV7-9

CDR3aa: CASSYPGQPGGELFF
CDR3nt: TGCGCCAGCAGCTACCCGGGACAGCCTGGCGGGGAGCTGTTTTTT
abundance: few
j_gene: TRBJ2-2
d_gene: TRBD1
v_gene: TRBV5-1

CDR3aa: CASSSGLQGASGGYTF
CDR3nt: TGTGCCAGCAGCTCTGGTTTACAGGGGGCATCTGGTGGCTACACCTTC
abundance: NA
j_gene: TRBJ1-2
d_gene: TRBD1
v_gene: TRBV7-8

CDR3aa: CASSVQGVQPQHF
CDR3nt: TGTGCCAGTAGTGTCCAGGGTGTTCAGCCCCAGCATTTT
abundance: NA
j_gene: TRBJ1-5
d_gene: NA
v_gene: TRBV19

CDR3aa: CSVSGFSYEQYF
CDR3nt: TGCAGCGTTTCGGGGTTCAGTTACGAGCAGTACTTC
abundance: many
j_gene: TRBJ2-7
d_gene: NA
v_gene: TRBV29-1

CDR3aa: CASSPGYSYNEQFF
CDR3nt: TGTGCCAGCAGTCCGGGATATTCCTACAATGAGCAGTTCTTC
abundance: once
j_gene: TRBJ2-1
d_gene: NA
v_gene: TRBV28

CDR3aa: CASSSDRVEEAFF
CDR3nt: TGTGCCAGCAGTTCAGACAGGGTCGAGGAAGCTTTCTTT
abundance: once
j_gene: TRBJ1-1
d_gene: TRBD1
v_gene: TRBV28

CDR3aa: CASSLTGGTDTQYF
CDR3nt: TGTGCCAGCAGCCTGACAGGGGGAACAGATACGCAGTATTTT
abundance: NA
j_gene: TRBJ2-3
d_gene: TRBD1
v_gene: TRBV2

CDR3aa: CASSLGATSGNTIYF
CDR3nt: TGTGCCAGCAGTTTAGGTGCTACCTCTGGAAACACCATATATTTT
abundance: few
j_gene: TRBJ1-3
d_gene: NA
v_gene: TRBV27

CDR3aa: CASSLEQGYEQYF
CDR3nt: TGTGCCAGCAGTTTGGAACAGGGGTACGAGCAGTACTTC
abundance: NA
j_gene: TRBJ2-7
d_gene: TRBD1
v_gene: TRBV27

CDR3aa: CASSFRRSSYNEQFF
CDR3nt: TGCGCCAGCAGCTTTCGGCGGAGCTCCTACAATGAGCAGTTCTTC
abundance: NA
j_gene: TRBJ2-1
d_gene: NA
v_gene: TRBV5-1

CDR3aa: CATSDLGGRANNEQFF
CDR3nt: TGTGCCACCAGTGATTTAGGGGGGAGGGCCAACAATGAGCAGTTCTTC
abundance: NA
j_gene: TRBJ2-1
d_gene: NA
v_gene: TRBV24-1

CDR3aa: CASSQGALVSGTDTQYF
CDR3nt: TGTGCCAGTTCACAGGGGGCGCTTGTCTCGGGCACAGATACGCAGTATTTT
abundance: once
j_gene: TRBJ2-3
d_gene: TRBD1
v_gene: TRBV19

CDR3aa: CASSIPTGIVYGYTF
CDR3nt: TGTGCCAGTAGTATCCCGACAGGGATCGTCTATGGCTACACCTTC
abundance: NA
j_gene: TRBJ1-2
d_gene: TRBD1
v_gene: TRBV19

CDR3aa: CASSLPLTGYGYTF
CDR3nt: TGTGCCAGTAGCCTGCCTCTAACAGGCTATGGCTACACCTTC
abundance: NA
j_gene: TRBJ1-2
d_gene: NA
v_gene: TRBV19

CDR3aa: CATSDSGGTAQPQHF
CDR3nt: TGTGCCACCAGTGATTCAGGGGGCACCGCTCAGCCCCAGCATTTT
abundance: NA
j_gene: TRBJ1-5
d_gene: TRBD1
v_gene: TRBV24-1

CDR3aa: CASSAGTGRPLRGYTF
CDR3nt: TGTGCCAGCAGCGCCGGGACAGGGAGACCTCTGCGGGGCTACACCTTC
abundance: NA
j_gene: TRBJ1-2
d_gene: TRBD1
v_gene: TRBV5-4

CDR3aa: CASSKDSQSSTDTQYF
CDR3nt: TGTGCCAGCAGTAAGGACAGTCAATCTAGCACAGATACGCAGTATTTT
abundance: NA
j_gene: TRBJ2-3
d_gene: NA
v_gene: TRBV28

CDR3aa: CASSKMTGRGKETQYF
CDR3nt: TGTGCCAGCAGCAAAATGACAGGGCGAGGTAAAGAGACCCAGTACTTC
abundance: NA
j_gene: TRBJ2-5
d_gene: NA
v_gene: TRBV21-1